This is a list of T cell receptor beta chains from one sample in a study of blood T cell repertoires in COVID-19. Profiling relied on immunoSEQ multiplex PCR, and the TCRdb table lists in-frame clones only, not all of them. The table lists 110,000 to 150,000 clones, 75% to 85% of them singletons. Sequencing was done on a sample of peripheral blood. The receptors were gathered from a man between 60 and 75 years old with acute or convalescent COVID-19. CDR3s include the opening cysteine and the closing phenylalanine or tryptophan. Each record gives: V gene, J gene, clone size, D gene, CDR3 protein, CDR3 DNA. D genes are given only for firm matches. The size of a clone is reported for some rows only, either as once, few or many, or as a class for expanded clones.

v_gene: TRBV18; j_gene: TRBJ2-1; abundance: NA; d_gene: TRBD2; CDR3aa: CASSSGTTTGEQFF; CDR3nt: TGTGCCAGCTCGTCCGGGACTACGACCGGTGAGCAGTTCTTC
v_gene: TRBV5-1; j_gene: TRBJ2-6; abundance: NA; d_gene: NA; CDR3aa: CASSLGQSSGANVLTF; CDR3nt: TGCGCCAGCAGCTTGGGACAGTCCTCTGGGGCCAACGTCCTGACTTTC
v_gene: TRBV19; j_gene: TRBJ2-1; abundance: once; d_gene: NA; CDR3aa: CASSIGSRWGQLNEQFF; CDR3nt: TGTGCCAGTAGTATAGGAAGTCGGTGGGGCCAGTTGAATGAGCAGTTCTTC
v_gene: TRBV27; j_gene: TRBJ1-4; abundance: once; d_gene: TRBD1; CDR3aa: CASSLSGTGREKLFF; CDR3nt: TGTGCCAGCAGTTTATCCGGGACAGGGCGGGAAAAACTGTTTTTT
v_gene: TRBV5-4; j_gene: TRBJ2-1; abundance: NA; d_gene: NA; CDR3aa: CASSLIASRQFF; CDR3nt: TGTGCCAGCAGCTTGATAGCTTCGAGGCAGTTCTTC
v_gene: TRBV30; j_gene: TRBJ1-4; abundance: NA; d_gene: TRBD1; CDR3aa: CAGRGGPNEKLFF; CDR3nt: TGTGCCGGAAGAGGGGGCCCCAATGAAAAACTGTTTTTT
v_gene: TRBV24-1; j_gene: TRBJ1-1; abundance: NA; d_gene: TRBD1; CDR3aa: CATSDYRGTEAFF; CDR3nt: TGTGCCACCAGTGATTACAGGGGCACTGAAGCTTTCTTT
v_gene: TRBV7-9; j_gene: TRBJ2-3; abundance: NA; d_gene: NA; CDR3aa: CASSPRGDTQYF; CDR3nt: TGTGCCAGCAGCCCCAGAGGAGATACGCAGTATTTT
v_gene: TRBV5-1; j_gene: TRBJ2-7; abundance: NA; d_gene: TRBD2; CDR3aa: CASSVRLAGEQYF; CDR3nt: TGCGCCAGCAGCGTAAGACTAGCGGGAGAACAGTACTTC
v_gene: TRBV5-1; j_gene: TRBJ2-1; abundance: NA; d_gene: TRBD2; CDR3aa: CASKGSSGRGNEQFF; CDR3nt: TGCGCCAGCAAGGGGTCTAGCGGCCGGGGGAATGAGCAGTTCTTC
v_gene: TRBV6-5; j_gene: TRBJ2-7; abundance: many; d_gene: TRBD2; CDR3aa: CASSWTSGSYEQYF; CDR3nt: TGTGCCAGCAGTTGGACTAGCGGGAGTTACGAGCAGTACTTC
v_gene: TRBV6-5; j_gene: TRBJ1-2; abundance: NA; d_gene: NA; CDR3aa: CASRLQGGHGYTF; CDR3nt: TGTGCCAGCAGATTACAGGGCGGCCATGGCTACACCTTC
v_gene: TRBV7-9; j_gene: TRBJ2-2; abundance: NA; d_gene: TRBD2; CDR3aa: CASSSPWREGRTGELFF; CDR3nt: TGTGCCAGCAGCTCTCCCTGGCGGGAGGGAAGGACCGGGGAGCTGTTTTTT
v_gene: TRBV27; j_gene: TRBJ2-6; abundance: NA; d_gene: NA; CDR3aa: CASSLLGRGANVLTF; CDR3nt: TGTGCCAGCAGTTTACTTGGCCGAGGGGCCAACGTCCTGACTTTC
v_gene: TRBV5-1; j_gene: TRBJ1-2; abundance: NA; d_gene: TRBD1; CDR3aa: CASSGTGTANGYTF; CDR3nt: TGCGCCAGCAGCGGAACCGGGACAGCGAATGGCTACACCTTC
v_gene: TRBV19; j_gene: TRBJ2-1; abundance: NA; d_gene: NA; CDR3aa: CASSINRYNEQFF; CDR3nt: TGTGCCAGTAGTATAAACAGGTACAATGAGCAGTTCTTC
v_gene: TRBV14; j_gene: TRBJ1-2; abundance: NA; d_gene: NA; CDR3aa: CASSPDTNYGYTF; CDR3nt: TGTGCCAGCAGCCCGGACACGAACTATGGCTACACCTTC
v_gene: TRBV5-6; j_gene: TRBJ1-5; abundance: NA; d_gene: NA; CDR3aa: CASSLGAGAGPQHF; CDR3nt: TGTGCCAGCAGCTTGGGGGCAGGGGCAGGGCCCCAGCATTTT
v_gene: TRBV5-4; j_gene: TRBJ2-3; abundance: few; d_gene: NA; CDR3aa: CASSLAGAGGIADTQYF; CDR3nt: TGTGCCAGCAGCTTGGCCGGAGCGGGCGGGATAGCAGATACGCAGTATTTT
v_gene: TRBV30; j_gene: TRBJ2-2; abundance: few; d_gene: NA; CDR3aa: CAWASLGASTGELFF; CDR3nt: TGTGCCTGGGCCTCCCTGGGGGCGAGCACCGGGGAGCTGTTTTTT
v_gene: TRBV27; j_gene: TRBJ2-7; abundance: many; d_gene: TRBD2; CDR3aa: CASSPYRLAGGDYEQYF; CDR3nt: TGTGCCAGCAGTCCTTACCGACTAGCGGGAGGGGACTACGAGCAGTACTTC
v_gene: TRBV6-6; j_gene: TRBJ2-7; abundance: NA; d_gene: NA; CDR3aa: CASSSPTSSYEQYF; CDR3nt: TGTGCCAGCAGTTCCCCCACAAGCTCCTACGAGCAGTACTTC
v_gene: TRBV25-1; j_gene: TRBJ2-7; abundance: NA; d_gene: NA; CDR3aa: CASSDAPGQGYEQYF; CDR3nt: TGTGCCAGCAGTGATGCCCCTGGGCAGGGCTACGAGCAGTACTTC
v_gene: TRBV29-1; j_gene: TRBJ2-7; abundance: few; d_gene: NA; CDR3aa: CSVVGTHAYEQYF; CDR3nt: TGCAGCGTTGTGGGCACCCACGCCTACGAGCAGTACTTC
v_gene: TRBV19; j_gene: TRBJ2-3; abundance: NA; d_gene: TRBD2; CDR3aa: CASSMGTSGMGTDTQYF; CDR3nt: TGTGCCAGTAGTATGGGGACTAGCGGGATGGGCACAGATACGCAGTATTTT
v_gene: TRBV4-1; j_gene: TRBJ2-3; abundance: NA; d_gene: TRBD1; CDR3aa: CASSRDRATRDTQYF; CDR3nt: TGCGCCAGCAGCCGGGACAGGGCAACCCGGGATACGCAGTATTTT
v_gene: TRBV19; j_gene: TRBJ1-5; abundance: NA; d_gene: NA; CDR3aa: CASSTLTVYSNQPQHF; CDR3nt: TGTGCCAGTAGTACCCTGACAGTCTATAGCAATCAGCCCCAGCATTTT
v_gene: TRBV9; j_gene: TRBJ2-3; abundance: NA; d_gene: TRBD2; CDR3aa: CASSVHDWGGSSTDTQYF; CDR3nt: TGTGCCAGCAGCGTCCACGATTGGGGGGGGTCTAGCACAGATACGCAGTATTTT
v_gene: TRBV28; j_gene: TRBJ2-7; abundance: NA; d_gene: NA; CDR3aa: CASSRLGYEQYF; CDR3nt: TGTGCCAGCAGCAGACTGGGCTACGAGCAGTACTTC
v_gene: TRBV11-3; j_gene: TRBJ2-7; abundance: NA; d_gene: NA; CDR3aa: CASSLDCPSYSYEQYF; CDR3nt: TGTGCCAGCAGCTTAGATTGCCCGTCCTACAGTTACGAGCAGTACTTC
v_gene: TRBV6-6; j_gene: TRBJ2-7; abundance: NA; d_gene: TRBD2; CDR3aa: CASSSSSGRGYEQYF; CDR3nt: TGTGCCAGCAGTTCTTCTAGCGGGAGGGGGTACGAGCAGTACTTC
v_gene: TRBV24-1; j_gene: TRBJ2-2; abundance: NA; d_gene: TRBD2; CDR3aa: CATSDLGAGVNTGELFF; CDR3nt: TGTGCCACCAGTGATTTGGGGGCGGGGGTTAACACCGGGGAGCTGTTTTTT
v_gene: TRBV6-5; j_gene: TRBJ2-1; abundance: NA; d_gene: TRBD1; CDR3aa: CASSYSPGQGNNEQFF; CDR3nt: TGTGCCAGCAGTTATTCGCCGGGACAGGGTAACAATGAGCAGTTCTTC
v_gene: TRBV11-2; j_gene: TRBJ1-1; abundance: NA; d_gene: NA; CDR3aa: CASSLYIDSPGEAFF; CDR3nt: TGTGCCAGCAGCTTATACATCGACAGCCCCGGTGAAGCTTTCTTT
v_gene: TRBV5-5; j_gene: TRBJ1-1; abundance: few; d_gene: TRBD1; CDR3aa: CASSARDRAIEAFF; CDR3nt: TGTGCCAGCAGCGCCCGGGACAGGGCAATTGAAGCTTTCTTT
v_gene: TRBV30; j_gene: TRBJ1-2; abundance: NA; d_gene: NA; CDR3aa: CAWSVGADGYTF; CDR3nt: TGTGCCTGGAGTGTGGGGGCTGATGGCTACACCTTC
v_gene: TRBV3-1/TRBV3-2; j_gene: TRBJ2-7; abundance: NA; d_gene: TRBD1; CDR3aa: CASSNRGQGSYF; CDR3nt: TGTGCCAGCAGCAATAGGGGACAGGGTTCGTACTTC
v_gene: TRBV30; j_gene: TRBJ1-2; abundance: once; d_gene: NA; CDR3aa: CAWSWEGNYGYTF; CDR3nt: TGTGCCTGGAGTTGGGAGGGGAACTATGGCTACACCTTC
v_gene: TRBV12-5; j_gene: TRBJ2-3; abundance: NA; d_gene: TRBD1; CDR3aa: CASGQGTGGYTDTQYF; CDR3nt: TGTGCTAGTGGACAAGGGACAGGGGGGTACACAGATACGCAGTATTTT
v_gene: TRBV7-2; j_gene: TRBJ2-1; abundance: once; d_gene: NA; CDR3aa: CASSLAVADYNEQFF; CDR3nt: TGTGCCAGCAGCTTAGCGGTAGCAGATTACAATGAGCAGTTCTTC
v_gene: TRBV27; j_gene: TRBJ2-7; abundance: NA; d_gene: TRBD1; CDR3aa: CASRTGVGSIYEQYF; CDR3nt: TGTGCCAGCAGGACAGGGGTGGGGTCCATCTACGAGCAGTACTTC
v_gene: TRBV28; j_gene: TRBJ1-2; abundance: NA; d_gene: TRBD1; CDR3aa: CASSPGQGFVGYTF; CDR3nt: TGTGCCAGCAGTCCGGGACAGGGATTCGTTGGCTACACCTTC
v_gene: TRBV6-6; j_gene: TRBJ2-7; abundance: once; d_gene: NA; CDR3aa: CASSYQTQGYEQYF; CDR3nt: TGTGCCAGCAGTTACCAGACACAGGGCTACGAGCAGTACTTC
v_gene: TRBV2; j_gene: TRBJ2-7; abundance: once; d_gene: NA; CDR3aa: CASSETGGHHEQYF; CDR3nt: TGTGCCAGCAGTGAGACCGGGGGGCACCACGAGCAGTACTTC
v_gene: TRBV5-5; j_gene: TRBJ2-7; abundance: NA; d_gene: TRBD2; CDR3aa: CASSFEGRGRRYEQYF; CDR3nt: TGTGCCAGCAGCTTCGAGGGCCGCGGGAGGCGGTACGAGCAGTACTTC
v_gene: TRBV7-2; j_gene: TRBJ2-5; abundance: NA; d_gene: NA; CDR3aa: CASSTPAGRGETQYF; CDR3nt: TGTGCCAGCAGCACCCCGGCAGGTCGCGGGGAGACCCAGTACTTC
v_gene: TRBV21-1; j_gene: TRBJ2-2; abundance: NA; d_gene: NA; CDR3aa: CASREAHTGELFF; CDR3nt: TGTGCCAGTAGGGAGGCCCACACCGGGGAGCTGTTTTTT